Presented here are 2 T cell receptor beta chains from one specimen sequenced in a study of OX40 agonist ivuxolimab in advanced cancers. Sequencing used immunoSEQ multiplex PCR; TCRdb keeps in-frame clones, though not all of them. The data hold about 93,000 clones, with roughly 89% observed a single time. The input for sequencing was CD4+ or CD8+ T cells sorted from blood, taken in a trial of the OX40 agonist ivuxolimab. The receptors were gathered from an adult with an advanced solid tumor such as melanoma, head and neck, liver or kidney cancer.

CDR3 sequence: CAWSVPTVTSGNTIYF. The CDR3 nucleotides are TGTGCCTGGTCTGTTCCGACTGTGACGTCCGGAAACACCATATATTTT. The gene calls are TRBV30 and TRBJ1-3; no clear D. Deletions cut 5 bases from V and 4 bases from J, with 21 bases between. CDR3 size: 16 residues. Looked up from germline, CDR1 is GTSNPN and CDR2 is SVGIG (reference sequence).

The chain employs TRBV13 and TRBJ1-2; 11 bases line up with TRBD1. CDR3 length: 17 residues. With V trimmed by 5 bases and J by 4 bases, 12 bases remained unmatched. Germline CDR1 and CDR2: PRHDT and FYEKMQ (reference sequence). CDR3 nucleotides: TGTGCCAGCAGCCCAGGACAGGGGGCTGTCCCGTCCTATGGCTACACCTTC. Translation: CASSPGQGAVPSYGYTF.